This record concerns one T cell receptor beta chain sequence. This entry comes from a study of blood T cell repertoires in COVID-19. Whole-study context: Material from acute and convalescent COVID-19 was sourced from the United States, Italy and Spain. Nucleic acid was either cDNA or gDNA, and it came from T cells, B-cell-depleted T cells, or PBMCs.

Source study methods: Amplification of reference gene primers provided the estimated nucleated cell counts. Here immunoSEQ multiplex PCR was the method, and the copy in TCRdb shows in-frame clones only, minus some. V and J calls plus clone size are reproduced from that table; the DNA served to infer D and trimming. The table lists under 170,000 clones, around 90% of them singletons, with less than 4.5% in the top ten. The J segment lost 1 base and the V segment lost 4 bases, leaving 8 bases of the junction unmatched. The CDR3 contains 16 residues. Germline V gene lookup returns CDR1 SNHLY and CDR2 FYNNEI.

The source is an older woman with active or convalescent COVID-19. The V gene is TRBV2, the J gene TRBJ2-5; TRBD1 matches 8 bases. Sequencing was done on a sample of peripheral blood. In DNA form, the CDR3 reads TGTGCCAGCAGTGGGTATGAGACAGGGGCCCAAGAGACCCAGTACTTC. Protein: CASSGYETGAQETQYF.